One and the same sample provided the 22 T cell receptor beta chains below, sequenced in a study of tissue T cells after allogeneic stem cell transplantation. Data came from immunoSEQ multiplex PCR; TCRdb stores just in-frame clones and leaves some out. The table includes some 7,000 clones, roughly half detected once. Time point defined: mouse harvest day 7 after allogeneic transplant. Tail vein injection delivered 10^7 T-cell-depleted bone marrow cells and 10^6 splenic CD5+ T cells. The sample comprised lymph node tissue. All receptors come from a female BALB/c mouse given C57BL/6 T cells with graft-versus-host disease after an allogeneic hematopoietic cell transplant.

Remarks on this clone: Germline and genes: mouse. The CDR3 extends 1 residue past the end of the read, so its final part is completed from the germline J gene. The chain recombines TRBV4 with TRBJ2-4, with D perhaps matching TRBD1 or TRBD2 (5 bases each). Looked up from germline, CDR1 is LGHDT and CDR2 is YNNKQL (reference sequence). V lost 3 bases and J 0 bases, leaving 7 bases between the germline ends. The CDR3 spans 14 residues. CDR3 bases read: TGTGCCAGCAGCTACAGGGACAGTCAAAACACCTTGTAC. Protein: CASSYRDSQNTLY. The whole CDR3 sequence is CASSYRDSQNTLYF.

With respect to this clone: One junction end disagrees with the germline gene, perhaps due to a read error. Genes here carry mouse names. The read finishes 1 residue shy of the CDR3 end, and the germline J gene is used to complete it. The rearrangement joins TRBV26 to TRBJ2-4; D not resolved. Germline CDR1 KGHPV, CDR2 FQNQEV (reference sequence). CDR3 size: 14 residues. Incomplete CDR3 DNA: TGTGCCAGCAGTCTGCCCGGGCGTCAAGACACCTTGTAC. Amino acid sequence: CASSLPGRQDTLY. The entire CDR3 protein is CASSLPGRQDTLYF.

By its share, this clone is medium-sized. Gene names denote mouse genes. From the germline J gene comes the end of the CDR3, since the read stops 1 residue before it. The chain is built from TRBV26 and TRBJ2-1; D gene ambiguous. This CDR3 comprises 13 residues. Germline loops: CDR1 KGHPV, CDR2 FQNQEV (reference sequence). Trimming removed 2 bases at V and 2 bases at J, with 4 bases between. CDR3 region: CASSLTDYAEQFF. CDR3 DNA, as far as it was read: TGTGCCAGCAGTCTGACAGACTATGCTGAGCAGTTC.

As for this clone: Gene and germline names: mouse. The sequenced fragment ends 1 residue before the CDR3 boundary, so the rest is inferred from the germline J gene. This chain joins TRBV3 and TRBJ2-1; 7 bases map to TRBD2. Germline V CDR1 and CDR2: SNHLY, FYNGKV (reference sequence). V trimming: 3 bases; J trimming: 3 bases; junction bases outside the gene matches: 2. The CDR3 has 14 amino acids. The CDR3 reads CASSLGGSYAEQFF. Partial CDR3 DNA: TGTGCCAGCAGCTTGGGGGGGTCCTATGCTGAGCAGTTC.

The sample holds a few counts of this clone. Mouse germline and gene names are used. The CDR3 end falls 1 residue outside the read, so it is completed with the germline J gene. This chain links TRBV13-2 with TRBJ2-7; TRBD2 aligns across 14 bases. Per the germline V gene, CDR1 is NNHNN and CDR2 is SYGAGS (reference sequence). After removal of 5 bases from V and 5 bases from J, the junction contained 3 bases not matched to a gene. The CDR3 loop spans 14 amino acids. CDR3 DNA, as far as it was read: TGTGCCAGCGGGCGGGACTGGGGGGGCAATGAACAGTAC. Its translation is CASGRDWGGNEQY. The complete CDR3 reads CASGRDWGGNEQYF.

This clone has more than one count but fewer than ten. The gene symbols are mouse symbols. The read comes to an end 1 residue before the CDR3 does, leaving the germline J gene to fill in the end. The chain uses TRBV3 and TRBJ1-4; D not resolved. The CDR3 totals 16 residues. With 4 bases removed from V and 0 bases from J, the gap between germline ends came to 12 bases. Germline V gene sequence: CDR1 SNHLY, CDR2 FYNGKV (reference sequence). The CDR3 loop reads CASSSSPKISNERLFF. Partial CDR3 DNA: TGTGCCAGCAGCTCTAGCCCTAAAATTTCCAACGAAAGATTATTT.

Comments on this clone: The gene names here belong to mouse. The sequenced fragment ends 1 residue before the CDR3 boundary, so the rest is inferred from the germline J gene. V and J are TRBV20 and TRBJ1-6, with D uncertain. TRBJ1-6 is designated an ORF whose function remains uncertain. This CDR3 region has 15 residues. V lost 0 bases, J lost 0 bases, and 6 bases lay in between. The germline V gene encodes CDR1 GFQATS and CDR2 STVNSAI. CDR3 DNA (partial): TGTGGTGCTAGGGAAGGGTATTCCTATAATTCGCCCCTCTAC. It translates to CGAREGYSYNSPLY. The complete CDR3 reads CGAREGYSYNSPLYF.

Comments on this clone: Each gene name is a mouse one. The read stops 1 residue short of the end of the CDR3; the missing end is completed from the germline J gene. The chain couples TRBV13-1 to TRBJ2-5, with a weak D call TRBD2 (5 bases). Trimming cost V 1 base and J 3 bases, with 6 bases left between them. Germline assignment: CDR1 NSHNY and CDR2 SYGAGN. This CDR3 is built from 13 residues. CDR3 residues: CASSDWGQDTQYF. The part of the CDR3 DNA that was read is TGTGCCAGCAGTGATTGGGGTCAAGACACCCAGTAC.

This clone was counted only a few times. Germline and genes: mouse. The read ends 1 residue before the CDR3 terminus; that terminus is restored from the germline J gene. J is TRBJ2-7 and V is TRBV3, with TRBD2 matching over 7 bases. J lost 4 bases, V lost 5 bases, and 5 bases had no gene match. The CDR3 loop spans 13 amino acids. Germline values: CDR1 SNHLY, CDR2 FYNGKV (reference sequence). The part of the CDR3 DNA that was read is TGTGCCAGCAGCAAGGGACTGAGATATGAACAGTAC. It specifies CASSKGLRYEQY. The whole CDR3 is CASSKGLRYEQYF.

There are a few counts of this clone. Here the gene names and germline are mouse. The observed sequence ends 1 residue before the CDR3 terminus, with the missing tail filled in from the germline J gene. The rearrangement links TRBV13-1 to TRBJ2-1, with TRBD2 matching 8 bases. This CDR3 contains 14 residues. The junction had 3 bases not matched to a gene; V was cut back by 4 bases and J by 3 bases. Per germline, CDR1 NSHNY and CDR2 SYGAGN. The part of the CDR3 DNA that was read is TGTGCCAGCAGTATCTGGGGGGCCTATGCTGAGCAGTTC. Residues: CASSIWGAYAEQF. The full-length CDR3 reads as CASSIWGAYAEQFF.

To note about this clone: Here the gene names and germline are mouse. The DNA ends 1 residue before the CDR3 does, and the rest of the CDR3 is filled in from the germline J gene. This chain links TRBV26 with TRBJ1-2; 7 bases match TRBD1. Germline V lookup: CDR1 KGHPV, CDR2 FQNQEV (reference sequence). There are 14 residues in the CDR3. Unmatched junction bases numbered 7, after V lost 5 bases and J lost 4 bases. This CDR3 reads CASSIDREGSDYTF. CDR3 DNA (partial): TGTGCCAGCAGTATTGACAGGGAGGGCTCCGACTACACC.

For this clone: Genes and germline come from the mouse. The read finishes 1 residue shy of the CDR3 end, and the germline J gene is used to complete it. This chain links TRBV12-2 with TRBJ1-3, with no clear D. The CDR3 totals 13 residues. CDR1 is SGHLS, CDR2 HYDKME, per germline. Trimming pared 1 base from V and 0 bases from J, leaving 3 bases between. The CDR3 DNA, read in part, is TGTGCCAGCTCTCTAAATTCTGGAAATACGCTCTAT. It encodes CASSLNSGNTLY. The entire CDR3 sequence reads CASSLNSGNTLYF.

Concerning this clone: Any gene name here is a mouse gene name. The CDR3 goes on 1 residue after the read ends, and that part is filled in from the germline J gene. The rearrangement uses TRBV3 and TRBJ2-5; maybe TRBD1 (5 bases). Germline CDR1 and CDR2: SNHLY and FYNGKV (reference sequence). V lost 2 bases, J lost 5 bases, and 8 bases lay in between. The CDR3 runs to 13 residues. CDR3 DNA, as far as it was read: TGTGCCAGCAGCTTACAGGGTCGAGACACCCAGTAC. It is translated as CASSLQGRDTQY. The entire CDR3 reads CASSLQGRDTQYF.

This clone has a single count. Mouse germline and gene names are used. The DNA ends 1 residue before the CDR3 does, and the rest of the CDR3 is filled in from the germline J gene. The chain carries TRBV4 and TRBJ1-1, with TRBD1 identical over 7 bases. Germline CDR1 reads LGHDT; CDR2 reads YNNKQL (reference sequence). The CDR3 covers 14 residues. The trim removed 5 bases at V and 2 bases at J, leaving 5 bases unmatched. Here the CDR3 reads CASSHGDSNTEVFF. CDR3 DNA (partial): TGTGCCAGCAGCCACGGGGACAGCAACACAGAAGTCTTC.

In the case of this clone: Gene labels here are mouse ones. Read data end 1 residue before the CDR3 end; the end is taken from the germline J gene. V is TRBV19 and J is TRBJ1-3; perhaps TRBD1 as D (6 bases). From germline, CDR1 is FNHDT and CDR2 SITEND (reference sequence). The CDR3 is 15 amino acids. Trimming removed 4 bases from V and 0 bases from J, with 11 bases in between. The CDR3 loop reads CASSHQGRSGNTLYF. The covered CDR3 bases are TGTGCCAGCAGTCATCAGGGGCGTTCTGGAAATACGCTCTAT.

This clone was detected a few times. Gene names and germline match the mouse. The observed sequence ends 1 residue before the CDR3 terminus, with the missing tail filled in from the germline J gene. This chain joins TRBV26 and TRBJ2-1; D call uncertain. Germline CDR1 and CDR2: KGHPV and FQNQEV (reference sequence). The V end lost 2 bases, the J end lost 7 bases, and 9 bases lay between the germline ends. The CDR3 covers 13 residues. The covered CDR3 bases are TGTGCCAGCAGTCTGCTGGAGAGGGCTGAGCAGTTC. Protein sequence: CASSLLERAEQF. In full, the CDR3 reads CASSLLERAEQFF.

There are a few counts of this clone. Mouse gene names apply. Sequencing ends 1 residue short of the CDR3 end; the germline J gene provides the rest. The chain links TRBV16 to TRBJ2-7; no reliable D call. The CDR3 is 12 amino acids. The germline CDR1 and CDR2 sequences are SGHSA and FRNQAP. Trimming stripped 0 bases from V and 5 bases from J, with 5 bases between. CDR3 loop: CASSLEGNEQYF. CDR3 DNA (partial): TGTGCAAGCAGCTTAGAGGGCAATGAACAGTAC.

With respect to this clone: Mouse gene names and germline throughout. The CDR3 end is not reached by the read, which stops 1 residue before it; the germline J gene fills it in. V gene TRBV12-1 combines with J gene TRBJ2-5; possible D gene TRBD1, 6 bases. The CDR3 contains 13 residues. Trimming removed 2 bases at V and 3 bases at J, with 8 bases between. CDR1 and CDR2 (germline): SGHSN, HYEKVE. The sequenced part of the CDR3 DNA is TGTGCCAGCTCTCACAGGGTACAAGACACCCAGTAC. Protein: CASSHRVQDTQY. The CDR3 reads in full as CASSHRVQDTQYF.

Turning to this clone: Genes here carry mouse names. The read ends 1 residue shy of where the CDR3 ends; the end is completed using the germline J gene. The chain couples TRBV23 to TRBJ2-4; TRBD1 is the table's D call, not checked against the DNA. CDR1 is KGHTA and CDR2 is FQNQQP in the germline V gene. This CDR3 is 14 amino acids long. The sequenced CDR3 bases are TGCTCCAGCAGAAACAGGGCAGGTCAAAACACCTTGTAC. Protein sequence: CSSRNRAGQNTLY. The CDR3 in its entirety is CSSRNRAGQNTLYF.

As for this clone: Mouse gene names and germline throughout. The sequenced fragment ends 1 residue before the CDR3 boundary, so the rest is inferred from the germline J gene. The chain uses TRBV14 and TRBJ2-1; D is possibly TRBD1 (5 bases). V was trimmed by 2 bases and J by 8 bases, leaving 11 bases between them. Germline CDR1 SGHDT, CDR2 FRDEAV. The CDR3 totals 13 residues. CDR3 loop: CASSFGGETEQFF. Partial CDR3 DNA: TGTGCCAGCAGTTTTGGAGGGGAGACTGAGCAGTTC.

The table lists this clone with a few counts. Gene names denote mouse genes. CDR3 sequence: CASSRGGQEQYF. The sequenced part of the CDR3 DNA is TGTGCCAGCAGTCGAGGGGGGCAGGAACAGTAC. The V call is TRBV26, the J call TRBJ2-7, with D perhaps TRBD2 (7 bases). Coverage ceases 1 residue before the CDR3 finishes, and the germline J gene fills in the end. Trimming left V 4 bases short and J 7 bases short, with 11 bases between. Germline V gene lookup returns CDR1 KGHPV and CDR2 FQNQEV (reference sequence). This CDR3 is 12 amino acids long. The whole variable domain, remainder taken from reference TRBV26 and TRBJ2-7, is NSKVIQTPRYLVKGQGQKAKMRCIPEKGHPVVFWYQQNKNNEFKFLINFQNQEVLQQIDMTEKRFSAECPSNSPCSLEIQSSEAGDSALYLCASSRGGQEQYFGPGTRLTVL.

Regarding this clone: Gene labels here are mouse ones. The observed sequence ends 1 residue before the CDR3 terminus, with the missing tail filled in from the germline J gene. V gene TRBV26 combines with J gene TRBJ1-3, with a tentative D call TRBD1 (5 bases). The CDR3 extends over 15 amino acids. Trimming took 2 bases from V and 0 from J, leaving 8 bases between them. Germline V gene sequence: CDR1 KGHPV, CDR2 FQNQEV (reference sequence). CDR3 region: CASSLGHYSGNTLYF. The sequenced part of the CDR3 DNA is TGTGCCAGCAGTCTGGGACATTATTCTGGAAATACGCTCTAT.